This T cell receptor beta chain was recorded in a study of cytomegalovirus exposure and HLA in healthy donors. Notes on the study in general: The study designated fewer than 200 TCR beta chains cytomegalovirus-associated. TCR clusters originating in the first cohort tended to co-occur in the approximately 120 validation repertoires, according to a later analysis.

The assay was immunoSEQ multiplex PCR, and TCRdb's table has in-frame clones only and misses some. The data contain 120,000 or so clones, about 83% of them singletons. Concerning this clone itself: The antigen is not known.

CDR1 and CDR2 from the germline V gene are SGHTA and FQGNSA. The trim removed 6 bases at V and 1 base at J, leaving 8 bases unmatched. The CDR3 contains 15 residues. The sample comprised PBMCs. This chain connects TRBV7-2 to TRBJ1-1; 7 nucleotides agree with TRBD1. This sequence originates from a young woman in good health and CMV-seronegative. The CDR3 here is CASSRNRGTNTEAFF. Written as DNA, the CDR3 is TGTGCCAGCAGTCGGAACAGGGGAACGAACACTGAAGCTTTCTTT.